Included here is one TCR beta chain sequence, with context. Its cognate antigen is unknown. Sequenced by immunoSEQ multiplex PCR; TCRdb stores in-frame clones only, minus some. The table lists 30,000 to 40,000 clones, about four fifths of them singletons, with 3.2% in the top ten. The data were obtained in a study of a mutant IDH1 vaccine in newly diagnosed glioma. For the study at large: Patients began vaccination 4-6 weeks after radiotherapy alone, or with temozolomide cycles. Males made up around 62% and females about 40% of treated patients, whose mean age was about 40 years. In the visit schedule, V12 fell in week 35, while V13 fell in week 47.

The CDR3 has 17 amino acids. Trimming left V 0 bases short and J 1 base short, with 13 bases between. CDR1 is LGHNA, CDR2 YSLEER, per germline. Time point: week 35, safety follow-up. Each dose delivered 300 ug of mutant IDH1 20-mer peptide subcutaneously with imiquimod. Patients received eight vaccinations in weeks 1, 3, 5, 7, 11, 15, 19, 23. V gene TRBV4-3 combines with J gene TRBJ2-4; D is unresolved. Sequences were derived from PBMCs, sampled from a glioma patient whose treatment included an IDH1 peptide vaccine. The receptor was derived from a man in his forties or fifties with glioma. Some clones in this sample may be carry-over from other donors' samples. CDR3 in DNA: TGCGCCAGCAGCCAAGATTTGTCCGGAAATGCCAAAAACATTCAGTACTTC. Its protein product is CASSQDLSGNAKNIQYF.